This T cell receptor (beta chain) comes out of a study of preoperative IRX-2 immunotherapy in early breast cancer. Indicated treatment: preoperative locoregional IRX-2 cytokine immunotherapy. Patients received preoperative, locoregional IRX-2 cytokine immunotherapy in a phase Ib study. V lost 1 base, J lost 9 bases, and 19 bases lay in between. CDR1 and CDR2 (germline): MGHRA, YSYEKL. This CDR3 has 17 residues. Assay used: immunoSEQ multiplex PCR; TCRdb lists only in-frame clones, some missing. The profile shows under 45,000 clones, about 95% of them singletons. This sequence originates from a human donor with breast cancer. The sample was tumor tissue, taken after IRX-2 immunotherapy. This chain uses TRBV4-1 with TRBJ1-6, with a tentative D call TRBD1 (5 bases). The CDR3 region is CASSQVPLVRGSSPLHF. In DNA, the CDR3 is TGCGCCAGCAGCCAAGTCCCTCTGGTGAGGGGAAGTTCACCCCTCCACTTT.